The entry below gives a single T cell receptor (beta chain) sequence along with its context. The antigen it binds to is not known. No base quality values were provided; no much bigger clone lies one nucleotide off. The data derive from a study of T cell changes during pregnancy in multiple sclerosis (dated by TCRdb to between 2018 and 2020). Looking at the study overall: The study examined how the T cell repertoire changed over the course of pregnancy in women with multiple sclerosis.

Receptor amplification or capture employed the immunoSEQ multiplex PCR assay. TCRdb's version of the immuneACCESS table is confined to in-frame rearrangements and falls short of the full clone set. An unresolved V gene accounts for under half of the shortfall where checked; the remainder is of unknown origin. The sample profile shows about 68,000 clones; roughly 89% of them were found once. The top ten constitute 3.5% to 4.5% of the sample. The germline V gene gives CDR1 as SGHAT and CDR2 as FQNNGV. Trimmed from V: 2 bases; trimmed from J: 0 bases; junction bases lacking a gene match: 7. Including cysteine and phenylalanine, the CDR3 has 17 amino acids. Only the CDR3 DNA stays, 51 bases, in frame from base 1.

The source is a female donor in good health, enrolled as a control in a pregnancy study. The sample was peripheral blood, taken after pregnancy. The chain employs TRBV11-2 and TRBJ2-5, with 9 central nucleotides matching TRBD2. The DNA sequence is as follows: TGTGCCAGCAGCTTACGTGTGACTAGCGGATACCAAGAGACCCAGTACTTC. Translated, this gives CASSLRVTSGYQETQYF.